A selection of T cell receptor beta chains follows, all from one sample in a study of OX40 agonist ivuxolimab in advanced cancers. Measured with immunoSEQ multiplex PCR; TCRdb has only the in-frame clones, and not every one. The data show around 20,000 clones, with 84% seen just once and around 40% held by the top ten. Specimen: CD4+ or CD8+ T cells sorted from blood, collected in a trial of the OX40 agonist ivuxolimab. These receptors were obtained from an adult with an advanced solid tumor such as melanoma, head and neck, liver or kidney cancer. The CDR3 runs from the conserved cysteine through the conserved F or W. The D gene is left open where the match is weak. Part of the rows lack a size; the others show once, few, many or a class for expanded clones.

abundance: NA
d_gene: NA
v_gene: TRBV28
j_gene: TRBJ2-7
CDR3aa: CASSLTTGSYEQYF
CDR3nt: TGTGCCAGCAGTTTAACTACAGGTAGCTACGAGCAGTACTTC

abundance: NA
d_gene: TRBD1
v_gene: TRBV7-2
j_gene: TRBJ1-1
CDR3aa: CATGQVNTEAFF
CDR3nt: TGTGCCACGGGACAGGTCAACACTGAAGCTTTCTTT

abundance: NA
d_gene: NA
v_gene: TRBV6-1
j_gene: TRBJ2-3
CDR3aa: CASSHTDTQYF
CDR3nt: TGTGCCAGCAGCCACACAGATACGCAGTATTTT

abundance: NA
d_gene: TRBD1
v_gene: TRBV5-1
j_gene: TRBJ1-1
CDR3aa: CATSPKTGLDPPEAFF
CDR3nt: TGCGCCACCAGCCCAAAGACAGGGCTCGATCCACCTGAAGCTTTCTTT

abundance: NA
d_gene: NA
v_gene: TRBV7-3
j_gene: TRBJ2-7
CDR3aa: CASSPRQPGQSYEQYF
CDR3nt: TGTGCCAGCAGCCCTCGACAGCCAGGTCAGTCCTACGAGCAGTACTTC

abundance: NA
d_gene: NA
v_gene: TRBV27
j_gene: TRBJ2-7
CDR3aa: CASSSHGPPLDEQYF
CDR3nt: TGTGCCAGCAGTTCCCACGGCCCTCCCCTGGACGAGCAGTACTTC

abundance: NA
d_gene: NA
v_gene: TRBV7-3
j_gene: TRBJ2-3
CDR3aa: CASSLSGFTDTQYF
CDR3nt: TGTGCCAGCAGCTTAAGTGGCTTCACAGATACGCAGTATTTT

abundance: few
d_gene: TRBD2
v_gene: TRBV15
j_gene: TRBJ2-1
CDR3aa: CATSGGGAWTYNEQFF
CDR3nt: TGTGCCACCAGCGGCGGGGGGGCCTGGACCTACAATGAGCAGTTCTTC

abundance: NA
d_gene: NA
v_gene: TRBV6-6
j_gene: TRBJ1-1
CDR3aa: CASSYGGRTEAFF
CDR3nt: TGTGCCAGCAGTTACGGGGGCCGCACTGAAGCTTTCTTT

abundance: NA
d_gene: NA
v_gene: TRBV27
j_gene: TRBJ1-6
CDR3aa: CASSLSPNSYNSPLHF
CDR3nt: TGTGCCAGCAGTTTATCTCCGAACTCCTATAATTCACCCCTCCACTTT

abundance: NA
d_gene: NA
v_gene: TRBV15
j_gene: TRBJ1-2
CDR3aa: CATRAAVRGYTF
CDR3nt: TGTGCCACCCGAGCGGCAGTGCGAGGCTACACCTTC

abundance: few
d_gene: TRBD1
v_gene: TRBV6-5
j_gene: TRBJ2-7
CDR3aa: CASSATGGYEQYF
CDR3nt: TGTGCCAGTTCAGCGACAGGGGGCTACGAGCAGTACTTC

abundance: NA
d_gene: NA
v_gene: TRBV30
j_gene: TRBJ1-2
CDR3aa: CAWRDSTNAYGYTF
CDR3nt: TGTGCCTGGAGGGATTCGACGAACGCCTATGGCTACACCTTC

abundance: few
d_gene: NA
v_gene: TRBV4-2
j_gene: TRBJ1-1
CDR3aa: CASSQGVALNTEAFF
CDR3nt: TGTGCCAGCAGCCAAGGGGTGGCGCTGAACACTGAAGCTTTCTTT

abundance: NA
d_gene: TRBD1
v_gene: TRBV4-2
j_gene: TRBJ1-3
CDR3aa: CASSSGQSTGNTIYF
CDR3nt: TGTGCCAGCAGCTCGGGACAGTCCACTGGAAACACCATATATTTT

abundance: NA
d_gene: NA
v_gene: TRBV9
j_gene: TRBJ2-5
CDR3aa: CASSVVPGDQETQYF
CDR3nt: TGTGCCAGCAGCGTAGTCCCAGGAGATCAAGAGACCCAGTACTTC

abundance: once
d_gene: TRBD1
v_gene: TRBV9
j_gene: TRBJ2-1
CDR3aa: CASSVERQGAVGNEQFF
CDR3nt: TGTGCCAGCAGCGTAGAGAGACAGGGCGCGGTTGGTAATGAGCAGTTCTTC

abundance: once
d_gene: TRBD1
v_gene: TRBV7-9
j_gene: TRBJ2-5
CDR3aa: CASSNPKTGVGRETQYF
CDR3nt: TGTGCCAGCAGCAATCCTAAAACAGGGGTTGGGAGAGAGACCCAGTACTTC

abundance: NA
d_gene: NA
v_gene: TRBV2
j_gene: TRBJ1-3
CDR3aa: CASLRQSADTIYF
CDR3nt: TGTGCCAGCCTGAGACAGTCGGCAGACACCATATATTTT

abundance: NA
d_gene: NA
v_gene: TRBV10-2
j_gene: TRBJ2-2
CDR3aa: CASREGAGELFF
CDR3nt: TGCGCCAGCAGGGAGGGAGCCGGGGAGCTGTTTTTT

abundance: NA
d_gene: NA
v_gene: TRBV20-1
j_gene: TRBJ2-1
CDR3aa: CSAIWADTEFF
CDR3nt: TGCAGTGCTATATGGGCGGACACAGAGTTCTTC

abundance: NA
d_gene: NA
v_gene: TRBV6-6
j_gene: TRBJ2-1
CDR3aa: CASTSWGNYNEQFF
CDR3nt: TGTGCCAGCACTTCTTGGGGGAACTACAATGAGCAGTTCTTC

abundance: once
d_gene: TRBD1
v_gene: TRBV29-1
j_gene: TRBJ1-5
CDR3aa: CSARTGVGNQPQHF
CDR3nt: TGCAGCGCCAGAACAGGGGTCGGCAATCAGCCCCAGCATTTT

abundance: NA
d_gene: NA
v_gene: TRBV5-1
j_gene: TRBJ1-6
CDR3aa: CASSLDSGLVNSPLHF
CDR3nt: TGCGCCAGCAGCTTGGATTCGGGACTGGTAAATTCACCCCTCCACTTT

abundance: NA
d_gene: NA
v_gene: TRBV7-9
j_gene: TRBJ2-7
CDR3aa: CASSSDAYYEQYF
CDR3nt: TGTGCCAGCAGCTCGGACGCTTACTACGAGCAGTACTTC

abundance: NA
d_gene: NA
v_gene: TRBV11-2
j_gene: TRBJ2-7
CDR3aa: CASSPLGGTGIPYEQYF
CDR3nt: TGTGCCAGCAGCCCACTCGGGGGCACAGGGATCCCCTACGAGCAGTACTTC

abundance: NA
d_gene: NA
v_gene: TRBV28
j_gene: TRBJ1-6
CDR3aa: CASSRTLNSPLHF
CDR3nt: TGTGCCAGCAGCAGGACTCTGAATTCACCCCTCCACTTT

abundance: NA
d_gene: TRBD1
v_gene: TRBV10-1
j_gene: TRBJ2-6
CDR3aa: CARLLGTGGVGANVLTF
CDR3nt: TGCGCCAGGTTACTCGGGACAGGGGGTGTTGGGGCCAACGTCCTGACTTTC

abundance: NA
d_gene: NA
v_gene: TRBV27
j_gene: TRBJ1-5
CDR3aa: CASSLYSGMGQPQHF
CDR3nt: TGTGCCAGCAGTTTGTATTCAGGGATGGGTCAGCCCCAGCATTTT

abundance: NA
d_gene: NA
v_gene: TRBV9
j_gene: TRBJ2-1
CDR3aa: CASSVSPGEAVLYEQFF
CDR3nt: TGTGCCAGCAGCGTATCTCCAGGGGAGGCCGTATTGTATGAGCAGTTCTTC

abundance: NA
d_gene: NA
v_gene: TRBV1
j_gene: TRBJ2-1
CDR3aa: CTSSQRGAASYNEQFF
CDR3nt: TGCACCAGCAGCCAACGGGGAGCGGCCTCCTACAATGAGCAGTTCTTC

abundance: medium-sized
d_gene: NA
v_gene: TRBV28
j_gene: TRBJ1-1
CDR3aa: CASSRQAEAFF
CDR3nt: TGTGCCAGCAGCAGACAGGCTGAAGCTTTCTTT

abundance: once
d_gene: TRBD1
v_gene: TRBV27
j_gene: TRBJ2-6
CDR3aa: CASSLTGGYISGANVLTF
CDR3nt: TGTGCCAGCAGTCTTACAGGGGGCTACATCTCTGGAGCCAACGTCCTGACTTTC

abundance: few
d_gene: NA
v_gene: TRBV29-1
j_gene: TRBJ1-1
CDR3aa: CSVEAPLEAFF
CDR3nt: TGCAGCGTTGAAGCCCCTTTGGAAGCTTTCTTT

abundance: NA
d_gene: NA
v_gene: TRBV6-4
j_gene: TRBJ1-6
CDR3aa: CASSERGNNSPLHF
CDR3nt: TGTGCCAGCAGTGAACGCGGGAATAACTCACCCCTCCACTTT

abundance: NA
d_gene: TRBD1
v_gene: TRBV7-6
j_gene: TRBJ1-1
CDR3aa: CASSLGEGANTEAFF
CDR3nt: TGTGCCAGCAGCTTAGGGGAGGGGGCGAACACTGAAGCTTTCTTT

abundance: medium-sized
d_gene: NA
v_gene: TRBV9
j_gene: TRBJ1-6
CDR3aa: CASSVGGASNSPLHF
CDR3nt: TGTGCCAGCAGCGTAGGAGGGGCGAGCAATTCACCCCTCCACTTT

abundance: NA
d_gene: NA
v_gene: TRBV4-3
j_gene: TRBJ2-7
CDR3aa: CASSQGTAASYEQYF
CDR3nt: TGCGCCAGCAGCCAAGGGACAGCAGCATCCTACGAGCAGTACTTC

abundance: NA
d_gene: NA
v_gene: TRBV10-1
j_gene: TRBJ2-7
CDR3aa: CASFMGGRDSDHEQYF
CDR3nt: TGCGCCAGCTTCATGGGGGGGCGGGACAGTGACCACGAGCAGTACTTC

abundance: NA
d_gene: NA
v_gene: TRBV7-9
j_gene: TRBJ2-3
CDR3aa: CASSLVNGDTQYF
CDR3nt: TGTGCCAGCAGCTTAGTGAACGGAGATACGCAGTATTTT

abundance: NA
d_gene: TRBD1
v_gene: TRBV29-1
j_gene: TRBJ2-3
CDR3aa: CSVQGVSTDTQYF
CDR3nt: TGCAGCGTTCAGGGGGTGAGCACAGATACGCAGTATTTT

abundance: NA
d_gene: NA
v_gene: TRBV27
j_gene: TRBJ1-4
CDR3aa: CASRGIEEKLFF
CDR3nt: TGTGCCAGCAGGGGTATCGAAGAAAAACTGTTTTTT

abundance: NA
d_gene: TRBD2
v_gene: TRBV4-1
j_gene: TRBJ2-3
CDR3aa: CASSHKSGGPSGTDTQYF
CDR3nt: TGCGCCAGCAGCCATAAAAGCGGGGGGCCCTCAGGCACAGATACGCAGTATTTT

abundance: NA
d_gene: NA
v_gene: TRBV6-9
j_gene: TRBJ1-3
CDR3aa: CASSSTVSGNTIYF
CDR3nt: TGTGCCAGCAGCTCGACCGTCTCTGGAAACACCATATATTTT

abundance: once
d_gene: NA
v_gene: TRBV4-1
j_gene: TRBJ2-1
CDR3aa: CASSHAQVGEQFF
CDR3nt: TGCGCCAGCAGCCACGCCCAGGTGGGAGAGCAGTTCTTC

abundance: NA
d_gene: TRBD2
v_gene: TRBV10-3
j_gene: TRBJ2-3
CDR3aa: CAISEAGETDTQYF
CDR3nt: TGTGCCATCAGTGAAGCGGGGGAAACAGATACGCAGTATTTT

abundance: NA
d_gene: NA
v_gene: TRBV19
j_gene: TRBJ2-3
CDR3aa: CASSIGHLDWADTQYF
CDR3nt: TGTGCCAGTAGTATTGGACACCTCGATTGGGCGGATACGCAGTATTTT

abundance: NA
d_gene: NA
v_gene: TRBV7-9
j_gene: TRBJ2-5
CDR3aa: CASSLGGVQETQYF
CDR3nt: TGTGCCAGCAGCTTAGGAGGGGTTCAAGAGACCCAGTACTTC

abundance: NA
d_gene: NA
v_gene: TRBV29-1
j_gene: TRBJ2-4
CDR3aa: CSVVGTPTSENIQYF
CDR3nt: TGCAGCGTTGTCGGGACACCCACGTCGGAAAACATTCAGTACTTC

abundance: NA
d_gene: NA
v_gene: TRBV7-9
j_gene: TRBJ1-6
CDR3aa: CASSLELVSNLHF
CDR3nt: TGTGCCAGCAGCTTAGAACTGGTTTCTAACCTCCACTTT